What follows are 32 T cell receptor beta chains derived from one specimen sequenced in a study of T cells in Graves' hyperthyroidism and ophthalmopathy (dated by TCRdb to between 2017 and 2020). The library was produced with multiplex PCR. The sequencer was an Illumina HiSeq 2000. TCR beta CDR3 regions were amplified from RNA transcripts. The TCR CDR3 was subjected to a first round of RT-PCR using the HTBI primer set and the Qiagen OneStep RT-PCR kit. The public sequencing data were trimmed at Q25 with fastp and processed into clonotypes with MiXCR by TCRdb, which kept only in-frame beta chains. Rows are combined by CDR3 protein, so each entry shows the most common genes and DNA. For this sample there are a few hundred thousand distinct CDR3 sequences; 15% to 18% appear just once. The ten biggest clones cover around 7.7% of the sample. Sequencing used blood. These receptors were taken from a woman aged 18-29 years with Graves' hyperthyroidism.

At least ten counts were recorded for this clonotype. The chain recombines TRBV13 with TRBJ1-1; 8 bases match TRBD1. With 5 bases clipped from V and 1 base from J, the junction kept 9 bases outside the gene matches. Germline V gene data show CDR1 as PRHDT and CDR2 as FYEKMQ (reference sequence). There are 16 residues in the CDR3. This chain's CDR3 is CASSDITGTGNTEAFF. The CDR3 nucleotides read TGTGCCAGCAGCGATATTACCGGGACAGGGAACACTGAAGCTTTCTTT.

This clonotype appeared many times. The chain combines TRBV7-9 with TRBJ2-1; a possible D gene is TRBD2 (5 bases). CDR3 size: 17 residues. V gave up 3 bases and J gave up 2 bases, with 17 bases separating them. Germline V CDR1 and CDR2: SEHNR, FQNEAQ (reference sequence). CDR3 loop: CASSLKFRGVTYNEQFF. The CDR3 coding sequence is TGTGCCAGCAGCTTGAAGTTCCGGGGTGTCACCTACAATGAGCAGTTCTTC. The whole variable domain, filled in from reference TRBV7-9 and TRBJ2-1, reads DTGVSQNPRHKITKRGQNVTFRCDPISEHNRLYWYRQTLGQGPEFLTYFQNEAQLEKSRLLSDRFSAERPKGSFSTLEIQRTEQGDSAMYLCASSLKFRGVTYNEQFFGPGTRLTVL.

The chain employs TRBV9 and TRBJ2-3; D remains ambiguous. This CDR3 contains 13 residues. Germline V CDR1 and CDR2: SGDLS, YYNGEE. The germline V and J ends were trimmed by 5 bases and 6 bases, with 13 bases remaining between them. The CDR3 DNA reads TGTGCCAGCAGGGGCCGCCTAAGCGATACGCAGTATTTT. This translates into CASRGRLSDTQYF.

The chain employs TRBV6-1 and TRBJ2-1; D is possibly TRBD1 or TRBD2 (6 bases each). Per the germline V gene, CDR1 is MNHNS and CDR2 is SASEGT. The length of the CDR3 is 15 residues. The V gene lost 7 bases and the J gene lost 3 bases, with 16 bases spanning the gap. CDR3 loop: CASNDRGLHYNEQFF. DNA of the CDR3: TGTGCCAGCAATGATCGGGGGCTTCACTACAATGAGCAGTTCTTC.

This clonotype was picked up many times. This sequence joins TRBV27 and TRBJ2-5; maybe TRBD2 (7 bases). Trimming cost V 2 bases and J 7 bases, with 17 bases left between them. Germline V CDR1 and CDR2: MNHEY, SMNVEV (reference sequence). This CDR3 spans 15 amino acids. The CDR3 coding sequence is TGTGCCAGCAGTTTAGGCTGGGGGCCGGGGGGGACCCAGTACTTC. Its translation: CASSLGWGPGGTQYF.

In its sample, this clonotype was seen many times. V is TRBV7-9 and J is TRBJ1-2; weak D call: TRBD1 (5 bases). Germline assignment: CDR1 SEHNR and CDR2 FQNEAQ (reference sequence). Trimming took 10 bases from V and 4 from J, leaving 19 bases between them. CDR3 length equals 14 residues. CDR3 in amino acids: CATTRGPTSYGYTF. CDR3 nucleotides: TGTGCCACCACCCGGGGCCCAACCTCCTATGGCTACACCTTC.

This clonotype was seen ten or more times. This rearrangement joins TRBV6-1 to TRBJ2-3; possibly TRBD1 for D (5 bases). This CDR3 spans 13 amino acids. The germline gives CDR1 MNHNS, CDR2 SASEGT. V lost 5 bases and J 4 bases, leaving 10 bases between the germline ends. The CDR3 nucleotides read TGTGCCAGCAGTTATCAGGGCGCAGATACGCAGTATTTT. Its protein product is CASSYQGADTQYF.

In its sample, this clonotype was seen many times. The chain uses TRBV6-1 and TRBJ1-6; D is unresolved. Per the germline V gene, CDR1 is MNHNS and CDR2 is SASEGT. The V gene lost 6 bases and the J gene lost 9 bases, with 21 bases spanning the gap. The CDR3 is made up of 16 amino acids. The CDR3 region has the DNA TGTGCCAGCAGCACCAGTGCGGCCATGGGAGTTTCACCCCTCCACTTT. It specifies CASSTSAAMGVSPLHF.

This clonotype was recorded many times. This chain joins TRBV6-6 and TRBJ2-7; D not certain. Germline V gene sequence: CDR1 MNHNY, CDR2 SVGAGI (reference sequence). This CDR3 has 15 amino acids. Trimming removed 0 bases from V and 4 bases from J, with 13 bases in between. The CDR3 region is CASSYSRPGVYEQYF. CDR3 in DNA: TGTGCCAGCAGTTACTCGCGCCCGGGTGTTTACGAGCAGTACTTC.

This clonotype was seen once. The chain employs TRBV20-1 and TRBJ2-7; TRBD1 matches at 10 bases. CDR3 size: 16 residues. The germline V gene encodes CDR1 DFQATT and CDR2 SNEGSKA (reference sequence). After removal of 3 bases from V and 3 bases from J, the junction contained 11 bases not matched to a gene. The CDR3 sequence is CSASTPRRDRGYEQYF. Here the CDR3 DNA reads TGCAGTGCTAGTACACCTCGACGGGACAGGGGCTACGAGCAGTACTTC.

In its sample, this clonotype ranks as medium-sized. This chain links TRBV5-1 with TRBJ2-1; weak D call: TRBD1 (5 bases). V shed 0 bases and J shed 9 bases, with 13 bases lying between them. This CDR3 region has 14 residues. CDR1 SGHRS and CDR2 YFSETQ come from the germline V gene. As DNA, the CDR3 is TGCGCCAGCAGCTTGGGGCAGGGTGGTCTTGAGCAGTTCTTC. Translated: CASSLGQGGLEQFF.

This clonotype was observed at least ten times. The CDR3 spells CSASIGGGSTDTQYF. The CDR3 coding sequence is TGCAGTGCTAGTATTGGGGGGGGGAGCACAGATACGCAGTATTTT. The chain couples TRBV20-1 to TRBJ2-3; 7 bases line up with TRBD2. J was trimmed by 0 bases and V by 3 bases; bases with no gene match: 6. This CDR3 region has 15 residues. The germline V gene encodes CDR1 DFQATT and CDR2 SNEGSKA (reference sequence).

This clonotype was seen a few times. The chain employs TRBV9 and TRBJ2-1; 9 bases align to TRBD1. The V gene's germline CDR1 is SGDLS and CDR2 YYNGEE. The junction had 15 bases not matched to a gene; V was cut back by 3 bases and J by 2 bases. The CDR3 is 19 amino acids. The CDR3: CASSGGRTGAIVAYNEQFF. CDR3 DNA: TGTGCCAGCAGCGGGGGCCGGACAGGGGCCATTGTAGCCTACAATGAGCAGTTCTTC.

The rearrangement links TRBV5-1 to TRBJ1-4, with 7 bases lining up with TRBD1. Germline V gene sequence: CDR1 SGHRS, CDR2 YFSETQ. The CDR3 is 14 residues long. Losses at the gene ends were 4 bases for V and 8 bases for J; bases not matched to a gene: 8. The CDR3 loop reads CASSLQGFQEKLFF. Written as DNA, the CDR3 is TGCGCCAGCAGCCTACAGGGGTTTCAGGAAAAACTGTTTTTT.

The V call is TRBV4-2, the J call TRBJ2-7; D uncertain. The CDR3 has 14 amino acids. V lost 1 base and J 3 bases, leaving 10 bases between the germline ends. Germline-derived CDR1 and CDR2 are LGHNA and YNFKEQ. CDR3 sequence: CASSQAYGIYEQYF. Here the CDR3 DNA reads TGTGCCAGCAGCCAAGCTTACGGAATCTACGAGCAGTACTTC.

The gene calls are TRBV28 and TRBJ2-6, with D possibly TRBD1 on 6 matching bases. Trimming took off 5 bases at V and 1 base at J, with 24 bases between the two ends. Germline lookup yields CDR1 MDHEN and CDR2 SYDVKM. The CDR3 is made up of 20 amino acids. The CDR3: CASSLFMVGRGRSGANVLTF. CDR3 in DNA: TGTGCCAGCAGTCTTTTTATGGTTGGCAGGGGTAGGTCTGGGGCCAACGTCCTGACTTTC.

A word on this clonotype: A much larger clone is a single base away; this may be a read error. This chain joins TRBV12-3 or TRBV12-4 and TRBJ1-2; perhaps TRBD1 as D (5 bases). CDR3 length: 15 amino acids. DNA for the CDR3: TGTGCCTGCAGTTCGGCTTTGCAGGGTACAGGTGGCTACACCTTC. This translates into CACSSALQGTGGYTF.

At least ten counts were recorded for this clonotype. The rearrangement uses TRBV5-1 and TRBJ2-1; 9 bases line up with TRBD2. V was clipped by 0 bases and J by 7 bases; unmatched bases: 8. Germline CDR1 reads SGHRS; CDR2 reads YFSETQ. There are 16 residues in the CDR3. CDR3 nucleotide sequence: TGCGCCAGCAGCTTGGGGGGCGGGAGGGCCCAGAATGAGCAGTTCTTC. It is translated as CASSLGGGRAQNEQFF.

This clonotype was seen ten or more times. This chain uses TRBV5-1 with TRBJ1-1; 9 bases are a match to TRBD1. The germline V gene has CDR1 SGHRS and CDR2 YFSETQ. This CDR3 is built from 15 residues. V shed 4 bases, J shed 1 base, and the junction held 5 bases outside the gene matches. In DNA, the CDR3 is TGCGCCAGCAGCCCGGGACAGGGCGGGAACACTGAAGCTTTCTTT. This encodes CASSPGQGGNTEAFF.

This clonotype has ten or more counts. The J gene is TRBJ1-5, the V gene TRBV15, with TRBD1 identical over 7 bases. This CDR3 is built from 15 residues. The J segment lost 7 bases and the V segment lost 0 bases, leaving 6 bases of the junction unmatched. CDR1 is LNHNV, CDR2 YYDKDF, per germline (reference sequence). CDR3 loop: CATSRDRAGGQPQHF. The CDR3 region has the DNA TGTGCCACCAGCAGAGATCGGGCAGGGGGACAGCCCCAGCATTTT.

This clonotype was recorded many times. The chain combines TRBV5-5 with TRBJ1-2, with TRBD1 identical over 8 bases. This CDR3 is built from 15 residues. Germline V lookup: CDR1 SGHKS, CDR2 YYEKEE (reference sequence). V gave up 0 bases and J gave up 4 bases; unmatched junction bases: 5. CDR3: CASSLGQGARYGYTF. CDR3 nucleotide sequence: TGTGCCAGCAGCTTGGGGCAGGGGGCGCGCTATGGCTACACCTTC.

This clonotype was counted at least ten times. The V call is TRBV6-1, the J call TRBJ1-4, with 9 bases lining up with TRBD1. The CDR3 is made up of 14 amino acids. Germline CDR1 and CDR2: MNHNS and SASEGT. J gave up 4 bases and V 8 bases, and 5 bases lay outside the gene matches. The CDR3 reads CASERGQGNEKLFF. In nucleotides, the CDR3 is TGTGCCAGCGAAAGGGGACAGGGTAATGAAAAACTGTTTTTT.

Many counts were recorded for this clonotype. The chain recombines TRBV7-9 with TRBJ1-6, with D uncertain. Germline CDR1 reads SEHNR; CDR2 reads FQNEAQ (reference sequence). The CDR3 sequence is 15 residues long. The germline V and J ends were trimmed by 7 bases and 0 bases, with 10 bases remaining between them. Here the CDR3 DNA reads TGTGCCAGCACCGTGTCTAGCTCCTATAATTCACCCCTCCACTTT. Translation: CASTVSSSYNSPLHF.

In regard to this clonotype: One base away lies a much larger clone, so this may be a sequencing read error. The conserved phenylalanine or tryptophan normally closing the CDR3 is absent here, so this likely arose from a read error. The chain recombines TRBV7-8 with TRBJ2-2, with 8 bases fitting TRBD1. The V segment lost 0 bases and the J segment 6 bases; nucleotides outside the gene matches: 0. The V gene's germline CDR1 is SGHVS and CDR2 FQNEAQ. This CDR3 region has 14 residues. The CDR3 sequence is CASSLAQGAGELFS. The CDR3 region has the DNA TGTGCCAGCAGCTTAGCACAGGGGGCCGGGGAGCTGTTTTCT.

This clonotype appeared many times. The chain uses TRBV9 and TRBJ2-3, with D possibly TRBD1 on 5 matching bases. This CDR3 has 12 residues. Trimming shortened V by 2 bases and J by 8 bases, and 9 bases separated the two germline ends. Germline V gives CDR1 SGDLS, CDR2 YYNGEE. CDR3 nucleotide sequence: TGTGCCAGCAGCGTTGGTAGGGGTACGCAGTATTTT. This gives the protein CASSVGRGTQYF.

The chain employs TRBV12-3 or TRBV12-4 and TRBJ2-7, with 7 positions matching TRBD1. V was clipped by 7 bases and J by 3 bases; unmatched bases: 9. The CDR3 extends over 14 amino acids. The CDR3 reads CASTLGTGVYEQYF. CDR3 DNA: TGTGCCAGCACCCTGGGTACAGGGGTCTACGAGCAGTACTTC.

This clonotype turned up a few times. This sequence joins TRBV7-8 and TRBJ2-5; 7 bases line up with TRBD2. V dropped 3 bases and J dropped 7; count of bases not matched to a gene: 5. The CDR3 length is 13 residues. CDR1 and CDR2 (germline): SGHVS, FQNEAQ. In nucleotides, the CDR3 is TGTGCCAGCAGCTTGGGTGGGAGGGGGACCCAGTACTTC. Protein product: CASSLGGRGTQYF. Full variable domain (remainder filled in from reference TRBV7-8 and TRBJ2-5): GAGVSQSPRYKVAKRGQDVALRCDPISGHVSLFWYQQALGQGPEFLTYFQNEAQLDKSGLPSDRFFAERPEGSVSTLKIQRTQQEDSAVYLCASSLGGRGTQYFGPGTRLLVL.

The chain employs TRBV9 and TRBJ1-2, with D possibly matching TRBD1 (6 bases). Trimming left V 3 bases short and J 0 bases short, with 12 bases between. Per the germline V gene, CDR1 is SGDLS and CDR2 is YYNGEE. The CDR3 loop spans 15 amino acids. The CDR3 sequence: CASSAQTGPNYGYTF. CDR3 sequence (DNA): TGTGCCAGCAGCGCACAGACAGGCCCTAACTATGGCTACACCTTC. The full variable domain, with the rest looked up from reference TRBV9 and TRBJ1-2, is DSGVTQTPKHLITATGQRVTLRCSPRSGDLSVYWYQQSLDQGLQFLIQYYNGEERAKGNILERFSAQQFPDLHSELNLSSLELGDSALYFCASSAQTGPNYGYTFGSGTRLTVV.

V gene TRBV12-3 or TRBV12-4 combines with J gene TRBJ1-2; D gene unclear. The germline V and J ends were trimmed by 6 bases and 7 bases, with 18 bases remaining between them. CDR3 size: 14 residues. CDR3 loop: CASSPGREPSGYTF. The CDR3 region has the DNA TGTGCCAGCAGCCCCGGACGGGAACCCAGTGGCTACACCTTC.

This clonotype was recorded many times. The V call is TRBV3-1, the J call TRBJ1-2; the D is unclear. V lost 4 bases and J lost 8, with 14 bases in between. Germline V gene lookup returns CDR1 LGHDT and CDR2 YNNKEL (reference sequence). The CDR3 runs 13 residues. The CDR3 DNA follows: TGTGCCAGCAGCCCTCAACTAGCGGGCGGCTACACCTTC. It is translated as CASSPQLAGGYTF.

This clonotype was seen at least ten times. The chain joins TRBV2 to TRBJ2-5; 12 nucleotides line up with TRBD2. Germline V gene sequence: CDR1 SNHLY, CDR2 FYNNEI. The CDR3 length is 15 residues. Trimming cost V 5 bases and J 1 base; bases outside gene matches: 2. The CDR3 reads CASSTSGGSQETQYF. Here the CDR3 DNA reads TGTGCCAGCAGTACTAGCGGGGGGTCCCAAGAGACCCAGTACTTC.

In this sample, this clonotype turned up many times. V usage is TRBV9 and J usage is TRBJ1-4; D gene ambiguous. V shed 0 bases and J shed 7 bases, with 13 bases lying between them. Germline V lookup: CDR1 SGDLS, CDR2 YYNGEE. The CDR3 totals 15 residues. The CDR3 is CASSVGGVLREKLFF. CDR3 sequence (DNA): TGTGCCAGCAGCGTAGGAGGAGTACTGCGTGAAAAACTGTTTTTT.